This note documents a single T cell receptor (beta chain) sequence. Genomic DNA of unsorted samples came from 90 million to 95 million PBMCs. The entry originates in a study of shared clonotypes between healthy human individuals. Study-level information: Contributing individuals were a couple of females and three males aged 18 to 49.

The protocol was immunoSEQ multiplex PCR, while the TCRdb copy is restricted to in-frame clones and leaves out a portion. The repertoire includes about half a million clones, less than 80% of them detected once, and approximately 12% sits in the top ten. The CDR3 contains 14 residues. CDR1 and CDR2 from the germline V gene are MNHEY and SMNVEV (reference sequence). Trimming left V 5 bases short and J 1 base short, with 11 bases between. The origin of this receptor is a middle-aged woman in good health. Some clones in this sample may be carry-over from other donors' samples. V and J are TRBV27 and TRBJ2-5; D is unresolved. Sequencing was done on a sample of PBMCs. The CDR3 DNA reads TGTGCCAGCAGTCCCTCGGGCCGCCAAGAGACCCAGTACTTC. Translating it yields CASSPSGRQETQYF.